This record looks at one TCR beta chain sequence and its context. The antigen remains undetermined. PCR amplification relied on 60 Vbeta primers (plus 13 Jbeta primers). In the original analysis: The authors later counted 70 million to 85 million unique TCR beta chains, some 11 million of them shared. Here immunoSEQ multiplex PCR was the method, and the copy in TCRdb shows in-frame clones only, minus some. V, J and clone size derive from that table, while D and trimming were established from the DNA sequence. The sample lists approximately 160,000 clones; about four fifths were seen once. Germline loops: CDR1 MNHNS, CDR2 SASEGT. V lost 8 bases, J lost 2 bases, and 15 bases lay in between. This CDR3 has 14 amino acids. This sample is part of a study of cytomegalovirus exposure and HLA in healthy donors. Study findings and constraints: Later analysis showed most CMV-associated TCR beta chains appearing HLA-restricted. In a later analysis, at a false discovery rate of 0.05, about 16,000 TCR beta sequences matched HLA alleles.

The receptor was derived from a male donor in good health and CMV-seropositive. The chain uses TRBV6-1 and TRBJ1-1; TRBD1 might be the D (6 bases). Sequences were obtained from PBMCs. In DNA, the CDR3 is TGTGCCAGCTCTCGTGGGGGCAGCAACACTGAAGCTTTCTTT. This encodes CASSRGGSNTEAFF.